This is a list of T cell receptor beta chains from one sample in a study of cytomegalovirus exposure and HLA in healthy donors. Only in-frame clones appear in the TCRdb table, and some are missing; sequencing was by immunoSEQ multiplex PCR. This sample has about 210,000 clones; 75% to 90% occur once, and the top ten carry about 1%. Sequencing input: PBMCs. The receptor set was obtained from a boy aged 2 to 9 in good health and CMV-seronegative. Each CDR3 is given with its conserved first and last residue. Fields, in order: V gene, D gene, clone size, J gene, CDR3 DNA, CDR3 protein. D genes are given only for firm matches. Not all rows give a size; the values are once, few, many and, for expanded clones, a class.

v_gene: TRBV27
d_gene: -
abundance: -
j_gene: TRBJ1-2
CDR3nt: TGTGCCAGCAGATTGAACAATGGCTACACCTTC
CDR3aa: CASRLNNGYTF

v_gene: TRBV27
d_gene: -
abundance: -
j_gene: TRBJ1-1
CDR3nt: TGTGCCAGCAGTAAACAGGGTAAGAACACTGAAGCTTTCTTT
CDR3aa: CASSKQGKNTEAFF

v_gene: TRBV25-1
d_gene: TRBD2
abundance: -
j_gene: TRBJ2-5
CDR3nt: TGTGCCAGCAGTGGATTACTAGCGGGGGGGCGGGAGACCCAGTACTTC
CDR3aa: CASSGLLAGGRETQYF

v_gene: TRBV28
d_gene: TRBD2
abundance: -
j_gene: TRBJ2-5
CDR3nt: TGTGCCAGCAGTGGACCAAGCGGGAGGGCCGAGGAGACCCAGTACTTC
CDR3aa: CASSGPSGRAEETQYF

v_gene: TRBV6-1
d_gene: -
abundance: once
j_gene: TRBJ2-7
CDR3nt: TGTGCCAGCAGTGAAGGAGGGGGCGGGGGGAGCAGGCAGTACTTC
CDR3aa: CASSEGGGGGSRQYF

v_gene: TRBV11-2
d_gene: -
abundance: -
j_gene: TRBJ2-1
CDR3nt: TGTGCCAGCAGCTCCCCACATCTCGGGACAAGGAATGAGCAGTTCTTC
CDR3aa: CASSSPHLGTRNEQFF

v_gene: TRBV15
d_gene: TRBD2
abundance: -
j_gene: TRBJ2-2
CDR3nt: TGTGCCACCAGCGGGCAGACTAGCGGGGGGGGGAACACCGGGGAGCTGTTTTTT
CDR3aa: CATSGQTSGGGNTGELFF

v_gene: TRBV7-3
d_gene: -
abundance: -
j_gene: TRBJ2-2
CDR3nt: TGTGCCAGCAGCACGGACACTAACACCGGGGAGCTGTTTTTT
CDR3aa: CASSTDTNTGELFF

v_gene: TRBV30
d_gene: -
abundance: once
j_gene: TRBJ2-1
CDR3nt: TGTGCCTGGAGAACTGGGCAAACCTACAATGAGCAGTTCTTC
CDR3aa: CAWRTGQTYNEQFF

v_gene: TRBV5-1
d_gene: -
abundance: -
j_gene: TRBJ1-1
CDR3nt: TGCGCCAGCAGCTTGGATATAGGAGGGAACACTGAAGCTTTCTTT
CDR3aa: CASSLDIGGNTEAFF

v_gene: TRBV6-5
d_gene: TRBD1
abundance: -
j_gene: TRBJ1-6
CDR3nt: TGTGCCAGCAGTTACTCCCCGACAGGGATCAATTCACCCCTCCACTTT
CDR3aa: CASSYSPTGINSPLHF

v_gene: TRBV12-2
d_gene: -
abundance: -
j_gene: TRBJ1-5
CDR3nt: TGTGCAAGTCGCTTAGTCTTTAGCAATCAGCCCCAGCATTTT
CDR3aa: CASRLVFSNQPQHF

v_gene: TRBV6-1
d_gene: -
abundance: -
j_gene: TRBJ2-7
CDR3nt: TGTGCCACGAGAGACGCAGGGGTGATGCACGAGCAGTACTTC
CDR3aa: CATRDAGVMHEQYF

v_gene: TRBV6-1
d_gene: TRBD1
abundance: once
j_gene: TRBJ2-7
CDR3nt: TGTGCCAGCAACGAGGACAGGGTAGTGAACGAGCAGTACTTC
CDR3aa: CASNEDRVVNEQYF

v_gene: TRBV9
d_gene: TRBD2
abundance: -
j_gene: TRBJ2-3
CDR3nt: TGTGCCAGCAGCGTAAGCCCCCCGACTAGCGGTTACACAGATACGCAGTATTTT
CDR3aa: CASSVSPPTSGYTDTQYF

v_gene: TRBV6-6
d_gene: -
abundance: -
j_gene: TRBJ2-5
CDR3nt: TGTGCCAGCAGTTCCCATTCTAGCGTTGGGGGAGAGACCCAGTACTTC
CDR3aa: CASSSHSSVGGETQYF

v_gene: TRBV28
d_gene: -
abundance: once
j_gene: TRBJ2-1
CDR3nt: TGTGCCAGCTCCCTAGAGGGCCGGTGGGATGAGCAGTTCTTC
CDR3aa: CASSLEGRWDEQFF

v_gene: TRBV6-5
d_gene: TRBD1
abundance: -
j_gene: TRBJ2-1
CDR3nt: TGTGCCAGCAGCTTCCGGACAGGCCTGGGCAATGAGCAGTTCTTC
CDR3aa: CASSFRTGLGNEQFF

v_gene: TRBV30
d_gene: TRBD2
abundance: -
j_gene: TRBJ2-5
CDR3nt: TGTGCCTGGAGTTCAGACCTCTTCGGGAGGGAGACCCAGTACTTC
CDR3aa: CAWSSDLFGRETQYF

v_gene: TRBV28
d_gene: -
abundance: -
j_gene: TRBJ2-2
CDR3nt: TGTGCCAGCACCACGGCCGGAGTAGGATCCGGGGAGCTGTTTTTT
CDR3aa: CASTTAGVGSGELFF

v_gene: TRBV6-1
d_gene: -
abundance: -
j_gene: TRBJ2-1
CDR3nt: TGTGCCAGCAGTGAAGGGAGACAGAGGAGCTCCTACAATGAGCAGTTCTTC
CDR3aa: CASSEGRQRSSYNEQFF

v_gene: TRBV28
d_gene: TRBD1
abundance: -
j_gene: TRBJ1-5
CDR3nt: TGTGCCAGCAGTTACCCCGGACAGGGGGGTCAGCCCCAGCATTTT
CDR3aa: CASSYPGQGGQPQHF

v_gene: TRBV2
d_gene: TRBD2
abundance: -
j_gene: TRBJ2-7
CDR3nt: TGTGCCAGCAGATACTTAGCGGGGGGCTCGAGCTCCTACGAGCAGTACTTC
CDR3aa: CASRYLAGGSSSYEQYF

v_gene: TRBV7-9
d_gene: -
abundance: few
j_gene: TRBJ2-7
CDR3nt: TGTGCCAGCAGCTTAGGAGACGGGGAGCAGTACTTC
CDR3aa: CASSLGDGEQYF

v_gene: TRBV11-3
d_gene: TRBD2
abundance: once
j_gene: TRBJ2-2
CDR3nt: TGTGCCAGCAGCCCGGGACTAGCGGGGGACGGGGAGCTGTTTTTT
CDR3aa: CASSPGLAGDGELFF

v_gene: TRBV6-1
d_gene: TRBD2
abundance: -
j_gene: TRBJ2-3
CDR3nt: TGTGCCAGCAGTGGGAGGACTAGCGGGACCTCAGATACGCAGTATTTT
CDR3aa: CASSGRTSGTSDTQYF

v_gene: TRBV5-1
d_gene: TRBD1
abundance: -
j_gene: TRBJ1-6
CDR3nt: TGCGCCAGCAGCTTGGTCCCGGGACAGGGCTACTATAATTCACCCCTCCACTTT
CDR3aa: CASSLVPGQGYYNSPLHF

v_gene: TRBV11-2
d_gene: -
abundance: -
j_gene: TRBJ1-1
CDR3nt: TGTGCCAGCAGCTTAGGGCGGGGGAGTAACACTGAAGCTTTCTTT
CDR3aa: CASSLGRGSNTEAFF

v_gene: TRBV28
d_gene: -
abundance: -
j_gene: TRBJ1-2
CDR3nt: TGTGCCAGCAGTTTAGGAGGGGACTATGGCTACACCTTC
CDR3aa: CASSLGGDYGYTF

v_gene: TRBV2
d_gene: -
abundance: -
j_gene: TRBJ1-5
CDR3nt: TGTGCCAGCAGTGAAGGACACACTAATCAGCCCCAGCATTTT
CDR3aa: CASSEGHTNQPQHF

v_gene: TRBV29-1
d_gene: -
abundance: once
j_gene: TRBJ1-2
CDR3nt: TGCAGCGTTGGCCCAATAGGGACACCGAACTATGGCTACACCTTC
CDR3aa: CSVGPIGTPNYGYTF

v_gene: TRBV19
d_gene: TRBD2
abundance: -
j_gene: TRBJ2-1
CDR3nt: TGTGCCAGTAGTATAGGGGCTAGCGGGAGGGTTGAGCAGTTCTTC
CDR3aa: CASSIGASGRVEQFF

v_gene: TRBV27
d_gene: TRBD2
abundance: -
j_gene: TRBJ2-1
CDR3nt: TGTGCCAGCAGCACCGGGACTAGCGGGAACTACAATGAGCAGTTCTTC
CDR3aa: CASSTGTSGNYNEQFF

v_gene: TRBV12-5
d_gene: -
abundance: -
j_gene: TRBJ2-3
CDR3nt: TGTGCTAGTGGTATCGGAGGGTTAACTAGCACAGATACGCAGTATTTT
CDR3aa: CASGIGGLTSTDTQYF

v_gene: TRBV6-1
d_gene: TRBD2
abundance: -
j_gene: TRBJ2-1
CDR3nt: TGTGCCAGCAGTGAAGGGCGGACTAGCGGGGGCCTCAATGAGCAGTTCTTC
CDR3aa: CASSEGRTSGGLNEQFF

v_gene: TRBV4-1
d_gene: TRBD2
abundance: few
j_gene: TRBJ2-7
CDR3nt: TGCGCCAGCAGCCTACGCGGGACTAGCCTAGACGAGCAGTACTTC
CDR3aa: CASSLRGTSLDEQYF

v_gene: TRBV5-1
d_gene: -
abundance: -
j_gene: TRBJ2-2
CDR3nt: TGCGCCAGCAGAGTGGGCCCTAACACCGGGGAGCTGTTTTTT
CDR3aa: CASRVGPNTGELFF

v_gene: TRBV16
d_gene: -
abundance: -
j_gene: TRBJ2-3
CDR3nt: TGTGCCAGCAGCAGGACAGTTAGCACAGATACGCAGTATTTT
CDR3aa: CASSRTVSTDTQYF

v_gene: TRBV5-8
d_gene: TRBD1
abundance: -
j_gene: TRBJ2-7
CDR3nt: TGTGCCAGCAGCACGGGACAGAGCTACGAGCAGTACTTC
CDR3aa: CASSTGQSYEQYF

v_gene: TRBV19
d_gene: TRBD2
abundance: once
j_gene: TRBJ2-7
CDR3nt: TGTGCCAGTAGTCCTACTAGCGGGGGGTCCTACGAGCAGTACTTC
CDR3aa: CASSPTSGGSYEQYF

v_gene: TRBV5-6
d_gene: TRBD2
abundance: -
j_gene: TRBJ2-5
CDR3nt: TGTGCCAGCAGCTGGGGGGGACTGGAGTACTTC
CDR3aa: CASSWGGLEYF

v_gene: TRBV28
d_gene: TRBD2
abundance: -
j_gene: TRBJ2-1
CDR3nt: TGTGCCAGCAGGCCTCCGGGACTAGCGGTCTACAATGAGCAGTTCTTC
CDR3aa: CASRPPGLAVYNEQFF

v_gene: TRBV11-2
d_gene: -
abundance: -
j_gene: TRBJ2-1
CDR3nt: TGTGCCAGCAGCACCGCAGGGCGTGGATCCTACAATGAGCAGTTCTTC
CDR3aa: CASSTAGRGSYNEQFF

v_gene: TRBV19
d_gene: -
abundance: -
j_gene: TRBJ2-3
CDR3nt: TGTGCCAGTACCATGGGGAACAGGGCTTCAGATACGCAGTATTTT
CDR3aa: CASTMGNRASDTQYF

v_gene: TRBV14
d_gene: TRBD2
abundance: -
j_gene: TRBJ2-5
CDR3nt: TGTGCCAGCAGCCAAGAGGTTGGGCTAGCGGGAGCCCAGTACTTC
CDR3aa: CASSQEVGLAGAQYF

v_gene: TRBV30
d_gene: -
abundance: -
j_gene: TRBJ1-2
CDR3nt: TGTGCCTGGAGTGTACGTCGTGGGGTTGGTTCCGCGGGAAACTATGGCTACACCTTC
CDR3aa: CAWSVRRGVGSAGNYGYTF

v_gene: TRBV7-9
d_gene: -
abundance: -
j_gene: TRBJ1-4
CDR3nt: TGTGCCAGCAGCTTAGGGGGACTAAATAATGAAAAACTGTTTTTT
CDR3aa: CASSLGGLNNEKLFF

v_gene: TRBV5-1
d_gene: TRBD1
abundance: -
j_gene: TRBJ1-1
CDR3nt: TGCGCCAGCAGCGAGCAGGGGACAGGGGTTTTTGGTGAAGCTTTCTTT
CDR3aa: CASSEQGTGVFGEAFF

v_gene: TRBV27
d_gene: -
abundance: once
j_gene: TRBJ2-3
CDR3nt: TGTGCCAGCAGTTTATCCAGGGGCACAGATACGCAGTATTTT
CDR3aa: CASSLSRGTDTQYF

v_gene: TRBV7-2
d_gene: TRBD1
abundance: -
j_gene: TRBJ1-1
CDR3nt: TGTGCCAGCAGCTTAGTCCACCGGGACAGCGAAGCTTTCTTT
CDR3aa: CASSLVHRDSEAFF